The 19 T cell receptor beta chains presented below share a single source sample, sequenced in a study of blood T cell repertoires in COVID-19. Only in-frame clones appear in the TCRdb table, and some are missing; sequencing was by immunoSEQ multiplex PCR. The data show 27,000 or so clones, over 75% seen once. Sequencing was carried out using peripheral blood. The receptors were gathered from a woman aged 45-60 years with active COVID-19.

This chain connects TRBV5-1 to TRBJ1-2; possibly TRBD1 for D (5 bases). The ends were cut back, 0 bases at V and 2 bases at J, with 5 bases in the middle. There are 13 residues in the CDR3. In germline, CDR1 is SGHRS, CDR2 YFSETQ. Here the CDR3 reads CASSLAGNYGYTF. The CDR3 bases are TGCGCCAGCAGCTTGGCAGGGAACTATGGCTACACCTTC.

The rearrangement uses TRBV28 and TRBJ2-7, with D possibly matching TRBD2 (6 bases). Germline-derived CDR1 and CDR2 are MDHEN and SYDVKM. The CDR3 runs 13 residues. The ends were cut back, 1 base at V and 7 bases at J, with 11 bases in the middle. In DNA, the CDR3 is TGTGCCAGCAGTTTATCGGGAGTGGGAGAGCAGTACTTC. It yields the protein CASSLSGVGEQYF.

Written as DNA, the CDR3 is TGCGCCAGCAGCTCCCGGACTAGCGGGGGGACAGATACGCAGTATTTT. Protein product: CASSSRTSGGTDTQYF. The chain recombines TRBV5-1 with TRBJ2-3; TRBD2 matches 14 bases. From germline, CDR1 is SGHRS and CDR2 YFSETQ. V gave up 3 bases and J gave up 3 bases; unmatched junction bases: 3. The CDR3 sequence is 16 residues long.

This clone was recorded once. The chain combines TRBV19 with TRBJ2-5; no firm D call. CDR3 length equals 14 residues. Germline CDR1 LNHDA, CDR2 SQIVND (reference sequence). Trimming removed 3 bases at V and 3 bases at J, with 11 bases between. The chain's CDR3 is CASSIGWSKETQYF. The CDR3, as DNA: TGTGCCAGTAGTATCGGGTGGTCCAAAGAGACCCAGTACTTC.

The chain is built from TRBV29-1 and TRBJ2-1, with D tentatively TRBD2 (5 bases). Trimming stripped 4 bases from V and 4 bases from J, with 17 bases between. Germline V gene data show CDR1 as SQVTM and CDR2 as ANQGSEA. There are 15 residues in the CDR3. DNA for the CDR3: TGCAGCGTTGCTCTCCCTGGCGGGCCTTACAATGAGCAGTTCTTC. It codes for CSVALPGGPYNEQFF.

The rearrangement links TRBV7-2 to TRBJ1-2; D ambiguous. The CDR3 sequence is 14 residues long. V lost 5 bases, J lost 8 bases, and 18 bases lay in between. From germline, CDR1 is SGHTA and CDR2 FQGNSA. CDR3 coding DNA: TGTGCCAGCAGCCCGGCGGGGTTATGGAGCGGCTACACCTTC. Translated, it gives CASSPAGLWSGYTF.

The CDR3 loop is CASSLGLAPAIQETQYF. For the CDR3, the DNA is TGTGCCAGCAGCTTAGGACTAGCCCCTGCGATACAAGAGACCCAGTACTTC. The chain joins TRBV7-8 to TRBJ2-5; 7 nucleotides line up with TRBD2. CDR1 and CDR2 (germline): SGHVS, FQNEAQ. Trimming removed 1 base from V and 2 bases from J; junction bases left unmatched: 10. The CDR3 loop spans 17 amino acids. The full variable domain, completed using reference TRBV7-8 and TRBJ2-5, is GAGVSQSPRYKVAKRGQDVALRCDPISGHVSLFWYQQALGQGPEFLTYFQNEAQLDKSGLPSDRFFAERPEGSVSTLKIQRTQQEDSAVYLCASSLGLAPAIQETQYFGPGTRLLVL.

This clone appeared once. The rearrangement uses TRBV6-6 and TRBJ1-2; D gene ambiguous. Per germline, CDR1 MNHNY and CDR2 SVGAGI (reference sequence). Trimming pared 4 bases from V and 1 base from J, leaving 7 bases between. The CDR3 spans 13 residues. The CDR3 reads CASSFTVNYGYTF. The CDR3 DNA reads as TGTGCCAGCAGTTTCACGGTTAACTATGGCTACACCTTC.

The V call is TRBV5-8, the J call TRBJ2-2; TRBD2 might be the D (6 bases). The V end lost 2 bases, the J end lost 0 bases, and 11 bases lay between the germline ends. CDR3 size: 16 residues. Germline V lookup: CDR1 SGHTS, CDR2 YDEGEE. This CDR3 is CASSFWTTTNTGELFF. The CDR3, as DNA: TGTGCCAGCAGCTTCTGGACTACCACGAACACCGGGGAGCTGTTTTTT.

The chain combines TRBV11-3 with TRBJ2-1; 8 bases are shared with TRBD2. Germline-derived CDR1 and CDR2 are SGHNT and YENEEA. The CDR3 extends over 16 amino acids. V shed 6 bases and J 7 bases; nucleotides not matched to a gene: 14. In DNA, the CDR3 is TGTGCCAGCAGTAAGGGAAGCGGGAGTTCGGCGAATGAGCAGTTCTTC. Its protein product is CASSKGSGSSANEQFF.

The chain carries TRBV7-8 and TRBJ1-1, with 11 bases that match TRBD1. The CDR3 is made up of 16 amino acids. The V segment lost 7 bases and the J segment 2 bases; nucleotides outside the gene matches: 9. The germline V gene encodes CDR1 SGHVS and CDR2 FQNEAQ. This chain's CDR3 is CASTRDRGVLNTEAFF. The CDR3, as DNA: TGTGCCAGCACCCGGGACAGGGGGGTATTAAACACTGAAGCTTTCTTT.

The chain joins TRBV29-1 to TRBJ2-5; TRBD2 matches 7 bases. CDR1 is SQVTM, CDR2 ANQGSEA, per germline. V dropped 8 bases and J dropped 5; count of bases not matched to a gene: 2. The CDR3 consists of 10 residues. CDR3 sequence (DNA): TGCAGCTCCGGGGGGGAGACCCAGTACTTC. Protein product: CSSGGETQYF.

This chain links TRBV7-2 with TRBJ1-2; 9 nucleotides agree with TRBD1. Germline V CDR1 and CDR2: SGHTA, FQGNSA. The CDR3 is 15 amino acids. The trim removed 4 bases at V and 4 bases at J, leaving 7 bases unmatched. CDR3 bases: TGTGCCAGCAGCTACTCCGGGACAGGGCTCTATGGCTACACCTTC. It yields the protein CASSYSGTGLYGYTF.

This clone was seen only a few times. The V call is TRBV28, the J call TRBJ2-3; a weak D match, TRBD1 (6 bases). Germline values: CDR1 MDHEN, CDR2 SYDVKM. The CDR3 runs 17 residues. V lost 9 bases, J lost 0 bases, and 22 bases lay in between. Written as DNA, the CDR3 is TGTGCCAGTAGACCCCATCTACCAGGGGCTAGCACAGATACGCAGTATTTT. This codes for CASRPHLPGASTDTQYF.

This clone was observed a single time. The V call is TRBV27, the J call TRBJ2-7; 7 nucleotides align to TRBD2. V lost 5 bases, J lost 6 bases, and 10 bases stayed unmatched. Germline V gives CDR1 MNHEY, CDR2 SMNVEV (reference sequence). The CDR3 contains 14 residues. This chain's CDR3 is CASSPLDPGGEQYF. Here the CDR3 DNA reads TGTGCCAGCAGTCCCCTTGACCCGGGAGGCGAGCAGTACTTC.

The rearrangement uses TRBV5-4 and TRBJ1-3; D gene uncertain. Trimming stripped 4 bases from V and 3 bases from J, with 20 bases between. The germline V gene encodes CDR1 SGHNT and CDR2 YYREEE (reference sequence). The CDR3 extends over 17 amino acids. The CDR3 DNA is TGTGCCAGCAGCCCAAGCCTACCGGGAGGTAGTGGAAACACCATATATTTT. Translating it yields CASSPSLPGGSGNTIYF.

The J gene is TRBJ2-1, the V gene TRBV28, with TRBD2 matching over 9 bases. The germline V gene encodes CDR1 MDHEN and CDR2 SYDVKM. J gave up 7 bases and V 4 bases, and 11 bases lay outside the gene matches. The CDR3 is made up of 16 amino acids. CDR3 sequence (DNA): TGTGCCAGCAGTTCTCCTCTGGTAGCGGGAGTAAATGAGCAGTTCTTC. Translated, it gives CASSSPLVAGVNEQFF.

The chain recombines TRBV7-3 with TRBJ2-3, with 14 bases lining up with TRBD2. The V gene's germline CDR1 is SGHTA and CDR2 FQGTGA. V trimming: 2 bases; J trimming: 1 base; junction bases outside the gene matches: 2. The CDR3 loop spans 17 amino acids. Written as DNA, the CDR3 is TGTGCCAGCAGCTTATCGGGACTAGCGGGAGGCACAGATACGCAGTATTTT. It yields the protein CASSLSGLAGGTDTQYF. The whole variable domain, filled in from reference TRBV7-3 and TRBJ2-3, reads GAGVSQTPSNKVTEKGKYVELRCDPISGHTALYWYRQSLGQGPEFLIYFQGTGAADDSGLPNDRFFAVRPEGSVSTLKIQRTERGDSAVYLCASSLSGLAGGTDTQYFGPGTRLTVL.

The rearrangement uses TRBV29-1 and TRBJ2-7; 9 nucleotides agree with TRBD1. CDR1 is SQVTM and CDR2 is ANQGSEA in the germline V gene. The CDR3 loop spans 13 amino acids. V gave up 2 bases and J gave up 6 bases; unmatched junction bases: 5. CDR3 DNA: TGCAGCGTTGAACAGGGACAGGGCGTCGAGCAGTACTTC. This encodes CSVEQGQGVEQYF.